The clone carrying this T cell receptor beta chain was observed many times. Its antigen is currently unknown. The data were taken from a study of T cells in Graves' hyperthyroidism and ophthalmopathy. Study-wide results and limits: Most clonotypes expanded in the thyroid (above 0.001) were also present in blood. A model of 13 V-J pairs discriminated ophthalmopathy from stable hyperthyroidism.

The V gene end was trimmed by 5 bases and the J gene end by 2 bases; junction bases not matched to a gene: 2. Germline V gene sequence: CDR1 LGHNT, CDR2 FRNRAP. The CDR3 runs 13 residues. Patients aged 18 to 65 had newly diagnosed hyperthyroidism lasting under 2 months. Clinical symptoms, serum thyroxine, TRAb, thyroid ultrasound and orbital computed tomography established diagnosis. Researchers took RNA transcripts and amplified the TCR beta CDR3 regions from them. The HTBI set primed first-round TCR CDR3 RT-PCR. One entry per CDR3 protein, called by TCRdb with MiXCR from the multiplex PCR reads. In the table there are a few hundred thousand distinct CDR3 sequences, around 46% of which are singletons.

The sequence came from a woman younger than 35 with Graves' hyperthyroidism. Material for sequencing was peripheral blood or thyroid tissue (not recorded which). This chain connects TRBV12-5 to TRBJ2-5, with 7 bases identical to TRBD2. This CDR3 is CASGPGLQETQYF. The CDR3 DNA is TGTGCTAGTGGTCCGGGACTACAAGAGACCCAGTACTTC.